This paragraph covers one TCR beta chain sequence. Its cognate antigen has yet to be identified. The record has no base qualities; no much larger clone is one base away. The data originate from a study of T cell changes during pregnancy in multiple sclerosis (dated by TCRdb to about 2019). At the level of the whole study: The study looked at changes in the T cell repertoire across pregnancy in women with multiple sclerosis.

The library was made by the immunoSEQ multiplex PCR assay. The immuneACCESS repertoire file appears here via TCRdb, limited to in-frame rearrangements. These files lack a portion of the clones; in checked studies, under half of the deficit traces to unresolved V genes, and the cause of the others is not known. The sample table holds around 96,000 clones, of which just under 95% were seen once. Together, the top ten hold about 4.5% of the sample. The germline V end is reduced by 5 bases and the J end by 10 bases; junction bases left unmatched: 7. CDR1 and CDR2 (MNHNS, SASEGT) derive from the germline V gene. The cysteine opens and the phenylalanine closes a CDR3 of 13 amino acids. Just the 39-base CDR3 DNA is kept, in frame starting at base 1.

The sample here was peripheral blood, taken in the first trimester of pregnancy. The receptor chain draws on TRBV6-1 and TRBJ1-3; TRBD1 aligns with 8 central bases. The receptor comes from a female donor with multiple sclerosis, enrolled in a pregnancy study. The sequence in DNA is TGTGCCAGCAGTCACGGACAGGGTGGGACCATATATTTT. This sequence encodes CASSHGQGGTIYF.